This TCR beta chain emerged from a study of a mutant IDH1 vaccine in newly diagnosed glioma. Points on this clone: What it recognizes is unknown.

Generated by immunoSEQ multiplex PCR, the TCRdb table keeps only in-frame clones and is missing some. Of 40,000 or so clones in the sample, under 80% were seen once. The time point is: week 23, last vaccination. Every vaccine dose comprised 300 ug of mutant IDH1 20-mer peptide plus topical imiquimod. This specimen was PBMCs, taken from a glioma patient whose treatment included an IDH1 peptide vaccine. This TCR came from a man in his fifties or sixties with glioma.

For the CDR3, the DNA is TGTGCCAGCAGTGACCCCTCCACTAATGAAAAACTGTTTTTT. It is translated as CASSDPSTNEKLFF. The rearrangement uses TRBV25-1 and TRBJ1-4; D remains unclear. Trimming removed 3 bases from V and 2 bases from J, with 7 bases in between. From germline, CDR1 is MGHDK and CDR2 SYGVNS. The CDR3 is 14 amino acids.